A selection of T cell receptor beta chains follows, all from one sample in a study of vaccination effects on CD4 cells after COVID-19. Produced via immunoSEQ multiplex PCR; TCRdb's table is partial and in-frame only. The sample contains about 40,000 clones, around 73% of which appear only once. Antigen specificity for these receptors is unknown. Material: CD4+ T cells from PBMCs cultured without peptide, obtained after COVID-19 vaccination. These receptors were taken from a human donor who received a COVID-19 vaccine. The CDR3 runs from the conserved cysteine through the conserved F or W. A D gene is named only where the DNA matches it firmly. A clone size is listed for some rows: how often the clone was seen (once, few, many), or a class if it is expanded.

TRBJ1-6	-	TRBV10-1	TRBD1	14	CASSRTGEGSPLHF	TGCGCCAGCAGCCGGACAGGGGAAGGTTCACCCCTCCACTTT
TRBJ1-1	-	TRBV18	TRBD1	13	CASSPTGGTEAFF	TGTGCCAGCTCGCCCACAGGGGGCACTGAAGCTTTCTTT
TRBJ1-4	-	TRBV5-6	TRBD1	16	CASSSLRQGEREKLFF	TGTGCCAGCAGCTCCCTTCGACAGGGAGAGAGGGAAAAACTGTTTTTT
TRBJ2-5	-	TRBV3-1/TRBV3-2	TRBD1	16	CASSQDRTGKEETQYF	TGTGCCAGCAGCCAAGATAGGACAGGGAAGGAGGAGACCCAGTACTTC
TRBJ1-5	-	TRBV2	-	17	CASSEALQGISNQPQHF	TGTGCCAGCAGTGAAGCGCTTCAAGGGATTAGCAATCAGCCCCAGCATTTT
TRBJ2-7	-	TRBV3-1/TRBV3-2	-	15	CASSYAYASPYEQYF	TGTGCCAGCAGCTATGCGTATGCTAGCCCCTACGAGCAGTACTTC
TRBJ1-1	-	TRBV2	-	13	CASLGQMNTEAFF	TGTGCCAGCCTTGGACAGATGAACACTGAAGCTTTCTTT
TRBJ1-1	-	TRBV18	-	15	CASSPPMTDNTEAFF	TGTGCCAGCTCACCACCGATGACAGACAACACTGAAGCTTTCTTT
TRBJ1-2	few	TRBV11-2	TRBD1	14	CASSTRTGYYGYTF	TGTGCCAGCAGCACCCGGACAGGGTACTATGGCTACACCTTC
TRBJ2-2	-	TRBV5-4	-	16	CASSLAPGQDTGELFF	TGTGCCAGCAGCTTGGCACCGGGACAAGACACCGGGGAGCTGTTTTTT
TRBJ2-7	-	TRBV27	-	16	CASSLSALGRSYEQYF	TGTGCCAGCAGTTTATCAGCGTTGGGCCGCTCCTACGAGCAGTACTTC
TRBJ1-5	few	TRBV6-1	-	14	CASSEAGAGQPQHF	TGTGCCAGCAGTGAGGCGGGGGCGGGTCAGCCCCAGCATTTT
TRBJ1-6	-	TRBV5-5	-	13	CASSKQGDSPLHF	TGTGCCAGCAGCAAACAGGGAGATTCACCCCTCCACTTT
TRBJ2-7	-	TRBV24-1	-	13	CATSDRESYEQYF	TGTGCCACCAGTGATCGGGAGTCCTACGAGCAGTACTTC
TRBJ2-4	-	TRBV7-9	-	15	CASSLAGQLADIQYF	TGTGCCAGCAGCTTAGCCGGACAGCTCGCCGACATTCAGTACTTC
TRBJ1-2	-	TRBV12-3/TRBV12-4	-	11	CASRLIGNYTF	TGTGCCAGCAGGCTAATCGGAAACTACACCTTC
TRBJ1-4	-	TRBV9	TRBD1	15	CASSVGPGQPGKLFF	TGTGCCAGCAGCGTAGGCCCGGGACAGCCCGGAAAACTGTTTTTT
TRBJ2-3	-	TRBV4-2	TRBD2	16	CASSQRLAGGADTQYF	TGTGCCAGCAGCCAACGACTAGCGGGGGGGGCAGATACGCAGTATTTT
TRBJ1-3	few	TRBV30	-	10	CAWGINTIYF	TGTGCCTGGGGGATAAACACCATATATTTT
TRBJ2-5	-	TRBV9	TRBD1	14	CASSDDRGGETQYF	TGTGCCAGCAGTGACGACAGGGGGGGAGAGACCCAGTACTTC
TRBJ1-5	-	TRBV11-2	-	13	CASSLDSNQPQHF	TGTGCCAGCAGCTTAGATAGCAATCAGCCCCAGCATTTT
TRBJ2-1	-	TRBV9	-	13	CASSVAGTNEQFF	TGTGCCAGCAGCGTAGCGGGGACCAATGAGCAGTTCTTC
TRBJ2-7	few	TRBV28	-	14	CASSLTGYSYEQYF	TGTGCCAGCAGTTTAACAGGTTACTCCTACGAGCAGTACTTC
TRBJ2-1	-	TRBV9	TRBD2	15	CASSVGPGGDNEQFF	TGTGCCAGCAGCGTAGGTCCGGGAGGGGACAATGAGCAGTTCTTC
TRBJ1-2	once	TRBV7-9	-	13	CASSLGTASSYTF	TGTGCCAGCAGCTTAGGCACGGCGAGTAGCTACACCTTC
TRBJ1-1	few	TRBV10-1	TRBD1	14	CASRENTGATEAFF	TGCGCCAGCAGGGAGAATACAGGGGCCACTGAAGCTTTCTTT
TRBJ2-5	-	TRBV10-3	TRBD2	15	CAIREAGGGSETQYF	TGTGCCATCAGGGAGGCCGGGGGAGGGAGTGAGACCCAGTACTTC
TRBJ1-2	-	TRBV24-1	-	15	CATSDLRMREGGYTF	TGTGCCACCAGTGATTTGAGGATGCGGGAGGGAGGCTACACCTTC